This T cell receptor (beta chain) was recovered during a study of vaccination and CD4 T cells after COVID-19. Treatment denoted: roughly ten-day PBMC culture with coronavirus spike peptide pools or control peptides (ViraFEST assay). Worth noting for this clonotype: Its antigen is as yet unknown.

The V and J ends lost 4 bases and 7 bases respectively, with 14 bases between them. CDR3 size: 13 residues. The V gene's germline CDR1 is GTSNPN and CDR2 SVGIG (reference sequence). Sequencing of DNA taken from cultured CD4+ T cells relied on the Oncomine TCR Beta short-read assay. The source of extracted genomic DNA was cultured CD4+ T cells. TCRdb independently ran MiXCR on the PCR reads; one entry per CDR3 protein. This table has approximately 10,000 distinct CDR3 sequences, less than 65% appearing once. This material consisted of cultured CD4+ T cells from blood, taken after SARS-CoV-2 vaccination. This chain connects TRBV30 to TRBJ1-5; D call uncertain. This receptor was taken from a human donor with COVID-19. The CDR3 region has the DNA TGTGCCTGGAATGGCGGCCGAGCGCAGCCCCAGCATTTT. Its translation is CAWNGGRAQPQHF.